This TCR beta chain emerged from a study of shared clonotypes between healthy human individuals. General study results and limits: Clonotype sharing among the donors was expected to vary with sequencing depth. Large sequencing depth failed to make sorted-subset sequencing complete, rarefaction showed. Lower generation probabilities were found for non-shared clonotypes than for those shared by all four donors.

This was a deep-level run. Assay: immunoSEQ multiplex PCR; the TCRdb copy retains only in-frame clones and omits some. The repertoire holds about 2 million clones, with about 95% as singletons. With respect to this clone: Its antigen is unknown.

Naive CD8 cells lacked CD45RO and underwent positive selection for CCR7, leaving out terminally differentiated effector memory CD45RA+ cells. Germline V gene sequence: CDR1 SGHDT, CDR2 YYEEEE. J lost 2 bases, V lost 3 bases, and 4 bases had no gene match. The CDR3 consists of 15 residues. This TCR was recovered from a man aged 18 to 29 in good health. Sequences were obtained from naive CD8+ T cells sorted from blood. V gene TRBV5-6 combines with J gene TRBJ2-2; 7 bases agree with TRBD1. The CDR3 sequence: CASSSWDSNTGELFF. The DNA for the CDR3 is TGTGCCAGCAGCTCCTGGGACAGTAACACCGGGGAGCTGTTTTTT.